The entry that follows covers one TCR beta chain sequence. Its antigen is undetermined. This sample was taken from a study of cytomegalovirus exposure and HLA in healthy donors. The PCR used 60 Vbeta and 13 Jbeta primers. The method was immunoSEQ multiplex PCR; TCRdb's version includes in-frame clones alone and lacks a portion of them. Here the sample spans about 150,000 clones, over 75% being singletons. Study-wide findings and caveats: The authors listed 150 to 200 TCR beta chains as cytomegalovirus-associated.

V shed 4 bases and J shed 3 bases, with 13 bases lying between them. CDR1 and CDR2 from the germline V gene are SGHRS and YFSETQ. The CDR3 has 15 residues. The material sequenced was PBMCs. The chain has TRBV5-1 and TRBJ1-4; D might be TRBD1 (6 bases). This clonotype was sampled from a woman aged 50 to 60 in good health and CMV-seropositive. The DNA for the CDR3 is TGCGCCAGCAGCCCGGGGGGGGGCCCTAATGAAAAACTGTTTTTT. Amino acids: CASSPGGGPNEKLFF. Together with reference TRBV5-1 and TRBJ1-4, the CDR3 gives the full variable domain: KAGVTQTPRYLIKTRGQQVTLSCSPISGHRSVSWYQQTPGQGLQFLFEYFSETQRNKGNFPGRFSGRQFSNSRSEMNVSTLELGDSALYLCASSPGGGPNEKLFFGSGTQLSVL.